The rows below give T cell receptor beta chains drawn from one sample of a study of blood T cell repertoires in COVID-19. The method was immunoSEQ multiplex PCR; TCRdb's version includes in-frame clones alone and lacks a portion of them. This table holds some 130,000 clones, about four fifths found once. Sequencing was performed on peripheral blood. These receptors were collected from a man aged 35 to 55 with active or convalescent COVID-19. Both conserved end residues are part of each CDR3. The D gene is left open where the match is weak. Only part of the rows carry a size: once, few, many, or a class if the clone is expanded.

abundance	v_gene	d_gene	j_gene	CDR3aa	CDR3nt
-	TRBV29-1	TRBD1	TRBJ1-5	CSVAPGTGDQPQHF	TGCAGCGTGGCCCCCGGGACAGGGGATCAGCCCCAGCATTTT
-	TRBV7-3	TRBD1	TRBJ2-2	CASSPGTGESGELFF	TGTGCCAGCAGTCCCGGGACAGGGGAGTCCGGGGAGCTGTTTTTT
many	TRBV9	-	TRBJ2-7	CASSSQGLVDEQYF	TGTGCCAGCAGCTCACAGGGATTAGTGGACGAGCAGTACTTC
-	TRBV9	-	TRBJ2-1	CASSVAGVSYNEQFF	TGTGCCAGCAGCGTAGCAGGGGTCTCCTACAATGAGCAGTTCTTC
-	TRBV9	-	TRBJ1-3	CASSVVGSPSGTIYF	TGTGCCAGCAGCGTAGTGGGGAGTCCTAGCGGCACCATATATTTT
few	TRBV5-1	TRBD1	TRBJ2-5	CASSIWDREETQYF	TGCGCCAGCAGCATCTGGGACAGGGAAGAGACCCAGTACTTC
-	TRBV18	TRBD1	TRBJ1-5	CASSPDRGQPQHF	TGTGCCAGCTCACCCGACAGGGGCCAGCCCCAGCATTTT
-	TRBV3-1/TRBV3-2	-	TRBJ1-1	CASSRGITEAFF	TGTGCCAGCAGCCGAGGGATTACTGAAGCTTTCTTT
once	TRBV11-2	-	TRBJ2-5	CASSARGSETQYF	TGTGCCAGCAGCGCCCGAGGGTCAGAGACCCAGTACTTC
-	TRBV9	-	TRBJ2-5	CASSVASRETQYF	TGTGCCAGCAGCGTAGCATCGCGAGAGACCCAGTACTTC
-	TRBV19	TRBD1	TRBJ2-2	CASRVGTGVNTGELFF	TGTGCCAGTCGGGTCGGGACAGGGGTGAACACCGGGGAGCTGTTTTTT
-	TRBV6-1	-	TRBJ2-4	CASSATYAGQGTKNIQYF	TGTGCCAGCAGTGCAACCTATGCAGGGCAGGGGACCAAAAACATTCAGTACTTC
-	TRBV7-9	TRBD1	TRBJ2-7	CASSFPGGGYEQYF	TGTGCCAGCAGCTTCCCAGGGGGCGGATACGAGCAGTACTTC
-	TRBV9	-	TRBJ1-6	CASSVAGYNSPLHF	TGTGCCAGCAGCGTAGCAGGGTATAATTCACCCCTCCACTTT
-	TRBV5-4	TRBD2	TRBJ2-4	CASSLRTSGGAGNIQYF	TGTGCCAGCAGCCTCCGGACTAGCGGGGGGGCCGGAAACATTCAGTACTTC
few	TRBV6-2/TRBV6-3	-	TRBJ2-3	CASSIISGTDTQYF	TGTGCCAGCAGCATTATTTCTGGCACAGATACGCAGTATTTT
once	TRBV19	-	TRBJ1-1	CASSILTGTNTEAFF	TGTGCCAGTAGTATCCTTACAGGGACCAACACTGAAGCTTTCTTT